The text below deals with one T cell receptor beta chain. Its antigen remains unknown. This CDR3 contains 13 residues. Trimming removed 9 bases at V and 1 base at J, with 12 bases between. The germline CDR1 and CDR2 sequences are SNHLY and FYNNEI. The entry originates in a study of a mutant IDH1 vaccine in newly diagnosed glioma. Study as a whole: It was radiotherapy, temozolomide, or both that patients received previously, with most receiving both.

This sample's time point: week 35, safety follow-up. Vaccination used 300 ug of mutant IDH1 20-mer peptide per dose, with topical imiquimod. Sequencing used immunoSEQ multiplex PCR; TCRdb keeps in-frame clones, though not all of them. The data contain some 42,000 clones, roughly four fifths of them singletons. Sequenced material: PBMCs, taken from a glioma patient whose treatment included an IDH1 peptide vaccine. The receptor was isolated from a woman between 45 and 60 years old with glioma. The genes are TRBV2 and TRBJ1-1; D remains unclear. DNA for the CDR3: TGTGCCAGTTCGGCGGACTGGAACACTGAAGCTTTCTTT. Its protein product is CASSADWNTEAFF.